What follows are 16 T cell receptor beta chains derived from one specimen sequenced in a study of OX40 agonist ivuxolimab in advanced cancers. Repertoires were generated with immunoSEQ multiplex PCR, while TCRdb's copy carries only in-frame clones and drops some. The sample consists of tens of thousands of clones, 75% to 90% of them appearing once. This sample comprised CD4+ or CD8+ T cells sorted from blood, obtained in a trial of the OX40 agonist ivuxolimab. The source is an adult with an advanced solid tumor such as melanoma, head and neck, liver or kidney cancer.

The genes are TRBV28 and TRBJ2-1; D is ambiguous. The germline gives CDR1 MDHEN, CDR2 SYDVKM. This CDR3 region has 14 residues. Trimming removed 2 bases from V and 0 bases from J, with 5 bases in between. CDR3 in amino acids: CASSLMSSYNEQFF. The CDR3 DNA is TGTGCCAGCAGTTTAATGAGCTCCTACAATGAGCAGTTCTTC.

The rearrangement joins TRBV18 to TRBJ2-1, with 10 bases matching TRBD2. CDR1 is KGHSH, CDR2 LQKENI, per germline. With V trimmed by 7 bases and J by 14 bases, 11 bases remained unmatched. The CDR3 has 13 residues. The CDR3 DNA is TGTGCCAGCTTAAACGCTAGCGGGAGTTGGGAGTTCTTC. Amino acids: CASLNASGSWEFF.

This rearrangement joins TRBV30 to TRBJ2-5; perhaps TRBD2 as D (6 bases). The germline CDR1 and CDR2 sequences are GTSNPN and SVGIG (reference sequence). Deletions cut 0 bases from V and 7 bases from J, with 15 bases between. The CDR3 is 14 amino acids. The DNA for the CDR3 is TGTGCCTGGAGTGTACAAGCGGGCAGTGTGACCCAGTACTTC. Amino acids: CAWSVQAGSVTQYF.

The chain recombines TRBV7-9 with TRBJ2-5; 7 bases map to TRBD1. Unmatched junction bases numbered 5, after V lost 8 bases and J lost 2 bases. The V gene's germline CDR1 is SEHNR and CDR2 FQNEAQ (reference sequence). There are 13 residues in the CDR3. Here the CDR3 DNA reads TGTGCCAGCGGGGTCAGGGGGCAAGAGACCCAGTACTTC. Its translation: CASGVRGQETQYF. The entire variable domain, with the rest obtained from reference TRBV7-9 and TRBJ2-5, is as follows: DTGVSQNPRHKITKRGQNVTFRCDPISEHNRLYWYRQTLGQGPEFLTYFQNEAQLEKSRLLSDRFSAERPKGSFSTLEIQRTEQGDSAMYLCASGVRGQETQYFGPGTRLLVL.

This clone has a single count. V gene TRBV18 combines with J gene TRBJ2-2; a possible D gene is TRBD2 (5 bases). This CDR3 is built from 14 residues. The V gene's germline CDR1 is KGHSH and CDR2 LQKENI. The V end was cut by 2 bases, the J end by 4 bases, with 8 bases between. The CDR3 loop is CASSPAGLTGELFF. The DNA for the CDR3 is TGTGCCAGCTCACCAGCGGGCCTCACCGGGGAGCTGTTTTTT.

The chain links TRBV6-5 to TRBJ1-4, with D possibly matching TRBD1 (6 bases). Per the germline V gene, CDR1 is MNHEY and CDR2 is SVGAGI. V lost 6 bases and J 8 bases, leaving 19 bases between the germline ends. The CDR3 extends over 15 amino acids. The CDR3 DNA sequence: TGTGCCAGCAGATCCTCCGGGGGGCGACGGGAAAAACTGTTTTTT. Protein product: CASRSSGGRREKLFF.

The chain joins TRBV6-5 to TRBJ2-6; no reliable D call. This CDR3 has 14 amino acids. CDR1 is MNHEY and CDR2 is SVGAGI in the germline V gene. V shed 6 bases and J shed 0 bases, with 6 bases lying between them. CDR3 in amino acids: CASRGSSGANVLTF. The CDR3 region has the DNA TGTGCCAGCAGGGGTTCCTCTGGGGCCAACGTCCTGACTTTC.

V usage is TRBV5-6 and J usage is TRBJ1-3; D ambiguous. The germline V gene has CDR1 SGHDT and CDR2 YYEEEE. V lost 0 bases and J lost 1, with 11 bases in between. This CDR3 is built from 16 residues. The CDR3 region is CASSLELRPSGNTIYF. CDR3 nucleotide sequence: TGTGCCAGCAGCTTGGAACTCCGACCTTCTGGAAACACCATATATTTT.

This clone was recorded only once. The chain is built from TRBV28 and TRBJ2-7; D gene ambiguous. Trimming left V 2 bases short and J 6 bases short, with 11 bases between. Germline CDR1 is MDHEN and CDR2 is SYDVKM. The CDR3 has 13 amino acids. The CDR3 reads CASSLLRTSEQYF. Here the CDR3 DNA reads TGTGCCAGCAGTTTACTCAGAACATCCGAGCAGTACTTC.

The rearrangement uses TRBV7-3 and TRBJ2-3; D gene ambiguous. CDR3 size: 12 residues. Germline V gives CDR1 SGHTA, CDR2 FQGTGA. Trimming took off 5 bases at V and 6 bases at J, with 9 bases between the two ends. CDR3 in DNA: TGTGCCAGCAGCCCAATGGGCGATACGCAGTATTTT. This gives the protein CASSPMGDTQYF.

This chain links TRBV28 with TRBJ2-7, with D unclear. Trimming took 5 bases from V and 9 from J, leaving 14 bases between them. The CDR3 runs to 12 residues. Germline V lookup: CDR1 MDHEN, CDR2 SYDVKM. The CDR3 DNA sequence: TGTGCCAGCAGTCAAAACTACAGATTGCAGTACTTC. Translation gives CASSQNYRLQYF.

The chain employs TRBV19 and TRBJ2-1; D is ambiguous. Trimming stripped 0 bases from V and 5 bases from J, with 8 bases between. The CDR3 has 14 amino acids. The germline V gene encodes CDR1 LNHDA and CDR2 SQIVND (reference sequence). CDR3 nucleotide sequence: TGTGCCAGTAGTATAGAATCACTGAACAATGAGCAGTTCTTC. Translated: CASSIESLNNEQFF.

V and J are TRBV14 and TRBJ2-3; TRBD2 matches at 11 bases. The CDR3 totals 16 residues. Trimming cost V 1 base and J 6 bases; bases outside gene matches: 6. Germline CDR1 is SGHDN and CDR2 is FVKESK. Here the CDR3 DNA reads TGTGCCAGCAGCCAAGGACTAGCGGGAAGTTTCGATACGCAGTATTTT. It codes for CASSQGLAGSFDTQYF.

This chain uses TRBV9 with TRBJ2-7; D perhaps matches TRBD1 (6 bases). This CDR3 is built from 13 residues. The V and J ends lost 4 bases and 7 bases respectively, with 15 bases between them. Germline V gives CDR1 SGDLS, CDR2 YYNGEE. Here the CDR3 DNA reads TGTGCCAGCAGCCAACAGGGATCGGGGGAGCAGTACTTC. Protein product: CASSQQGSGEQYF.

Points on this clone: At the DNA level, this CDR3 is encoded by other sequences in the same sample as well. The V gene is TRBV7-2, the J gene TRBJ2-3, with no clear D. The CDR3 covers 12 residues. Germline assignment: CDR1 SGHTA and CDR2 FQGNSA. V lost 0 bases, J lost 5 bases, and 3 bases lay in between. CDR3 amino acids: CASSLARDTQYF. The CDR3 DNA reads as TGTGCCAGCAGCTTAGCCAGAGATACGCAGTATTTT. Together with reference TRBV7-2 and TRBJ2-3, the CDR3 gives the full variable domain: GAGVSQSPSNKVTEKGKDVELRCDPISGHTALYWYRQSLGQGLEFLIYFQGNSAPDKSGLPSDRFSAERTGGSVSTLTIQRTQQEDSAVYLCASSLARDTQYFGPGTRLTVL.

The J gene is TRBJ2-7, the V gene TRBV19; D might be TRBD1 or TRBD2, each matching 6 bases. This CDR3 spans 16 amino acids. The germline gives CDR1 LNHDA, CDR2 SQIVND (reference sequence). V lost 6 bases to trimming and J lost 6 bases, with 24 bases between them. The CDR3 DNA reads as TGTGCCAGTAGCATGACTGGCGGGATGGAAGGGGGCGAGCAGTACTTC. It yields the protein CASSMTGGMEGGEQYF.